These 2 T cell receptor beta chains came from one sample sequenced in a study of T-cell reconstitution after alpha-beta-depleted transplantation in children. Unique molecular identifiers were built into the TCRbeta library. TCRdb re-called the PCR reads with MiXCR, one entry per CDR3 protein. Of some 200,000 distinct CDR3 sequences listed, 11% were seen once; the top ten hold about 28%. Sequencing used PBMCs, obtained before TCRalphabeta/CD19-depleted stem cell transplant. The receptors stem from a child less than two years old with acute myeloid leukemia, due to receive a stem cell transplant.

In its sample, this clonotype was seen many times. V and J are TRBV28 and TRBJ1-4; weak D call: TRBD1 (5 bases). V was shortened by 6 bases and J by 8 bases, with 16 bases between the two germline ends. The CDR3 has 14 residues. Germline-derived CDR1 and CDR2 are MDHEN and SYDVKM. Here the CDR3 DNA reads TGTGCCAGCAGCGAGGTCCCGGGGGGGGAAAAACTGTTTTTT. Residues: CASSEVPGGEKLFF.

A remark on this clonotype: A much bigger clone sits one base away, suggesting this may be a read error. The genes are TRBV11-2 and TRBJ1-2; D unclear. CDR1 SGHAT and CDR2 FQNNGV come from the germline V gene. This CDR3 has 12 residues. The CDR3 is CATSLDAVGYTF. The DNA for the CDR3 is TGTGCCACCAGCTTAGATGCGGTGGGCTACACCTTC.